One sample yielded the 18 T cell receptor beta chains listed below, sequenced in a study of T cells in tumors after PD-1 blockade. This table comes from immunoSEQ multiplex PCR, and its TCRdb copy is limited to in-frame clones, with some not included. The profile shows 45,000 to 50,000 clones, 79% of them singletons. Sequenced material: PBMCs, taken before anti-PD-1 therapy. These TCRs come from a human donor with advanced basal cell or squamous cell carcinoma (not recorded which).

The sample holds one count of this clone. Here the CDR3 reads CASSLLGRVYYGYTF. The CDR3 DNA is TGTGCCAGCAGTTTATTGGGCAGGGTTTACTATGGCTACACCTTC. The genes are TRBV28 and TRBJ1-2; perhaps TRBD1 as D (5 bases). The CDR3 has 15 amino acids. Germline CDR1 MDHEN, CDR2 SYDVKM. Trimming stripped 1 base from V and 3 bases from J, with 12 bases between.

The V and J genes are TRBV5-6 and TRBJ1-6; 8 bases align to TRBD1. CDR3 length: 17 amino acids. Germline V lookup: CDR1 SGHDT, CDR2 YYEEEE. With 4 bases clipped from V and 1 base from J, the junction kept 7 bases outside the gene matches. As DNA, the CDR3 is TGTGCCAGCAGCCCCCAACAGGGGGTTTCCTATAATTCACCCCTCCACTTT. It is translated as CASSPQQGVSYNSPLHF.

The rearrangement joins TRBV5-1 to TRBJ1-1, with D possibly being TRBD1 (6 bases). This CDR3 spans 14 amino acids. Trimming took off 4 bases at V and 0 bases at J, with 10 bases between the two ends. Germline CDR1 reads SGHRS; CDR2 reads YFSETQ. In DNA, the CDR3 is TGCGCCAGCAGCCTCCAGGGGATGAACACTGAAGCTTTCTTT. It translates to CASSLQGMNTEAFF.

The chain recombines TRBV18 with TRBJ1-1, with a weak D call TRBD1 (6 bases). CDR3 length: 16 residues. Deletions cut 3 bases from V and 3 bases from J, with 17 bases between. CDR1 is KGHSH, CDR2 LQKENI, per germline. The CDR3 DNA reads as TGTGCCAGCTCACCCCGGGAGGCAGGGGTGGACACTGAAGCTTTCTTT. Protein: CASSPREAGVDTEAFF.

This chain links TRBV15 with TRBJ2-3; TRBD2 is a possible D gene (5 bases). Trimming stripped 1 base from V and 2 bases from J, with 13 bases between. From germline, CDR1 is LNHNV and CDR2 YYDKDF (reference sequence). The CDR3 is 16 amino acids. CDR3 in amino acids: CATSRGLRGSTDTQYF. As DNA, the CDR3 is TGTGCCACCAGCAGAGGGTTGCGAGGGTCCACAGATACGCAGTATTTT.

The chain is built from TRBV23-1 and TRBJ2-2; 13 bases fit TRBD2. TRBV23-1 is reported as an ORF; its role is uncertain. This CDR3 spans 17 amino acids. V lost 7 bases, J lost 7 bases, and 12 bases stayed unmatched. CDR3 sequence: CASIYPTSGRPYGELFF. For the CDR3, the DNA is TGCGCCAGCATTTATCCGACTAGCGGGAGGCCGTACGGGGAGCTGTTTTTT.

DNA for the CDR3: TGCAGCGTTGAAGGAGGGACGGGGCAGTATTTT. It yields the protein CSVEGGTGQYF. The gene calls are TRBV29-1 and TRBJ2-3, with D perhaps matching TRBD1 or TRBD2 (5 bases each). Germline V gene data show CDR1 as SQVTM and CDR2 as ANQGSEA. CDR3 length equals 11 residues. The ends were cut back, 1 base at V and 11 bases at J, with 10 bases in the middle.

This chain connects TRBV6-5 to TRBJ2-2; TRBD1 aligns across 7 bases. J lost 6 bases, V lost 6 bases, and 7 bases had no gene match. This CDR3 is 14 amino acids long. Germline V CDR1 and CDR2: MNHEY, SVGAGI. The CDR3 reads CASRIQGSAGELFF. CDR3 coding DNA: TGTGCCAGCAGGATACAGGGGTCGGCCGGGGAGCTGTTTTTT.

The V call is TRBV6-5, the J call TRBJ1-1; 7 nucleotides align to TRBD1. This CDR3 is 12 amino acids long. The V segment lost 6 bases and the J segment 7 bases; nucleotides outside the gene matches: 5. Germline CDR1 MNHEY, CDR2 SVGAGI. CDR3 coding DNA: TGTGCCAGCAGAGGGGGCTTCGGTGAAGCTTTCTTT. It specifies CASRGGFGEAFF.

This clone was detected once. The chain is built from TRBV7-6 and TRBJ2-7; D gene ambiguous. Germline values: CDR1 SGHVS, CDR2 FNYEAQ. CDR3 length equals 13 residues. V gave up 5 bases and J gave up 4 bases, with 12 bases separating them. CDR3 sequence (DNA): TGTGCCAGCAGCCCCCTGACCGGGTACGAGCAGTACTTC. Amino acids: CASSPLTGYEQYF. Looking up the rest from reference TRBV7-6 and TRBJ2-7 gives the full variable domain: GAGVSQSPRYKVTKRGQDVALRCDPISGHVSLYWYRQALGQGPEFLTYFNYEAQQDKSGLPNDRFSAERPEGSISTLTIQRTEQRDSAMYRCASSPLTGYEQYFGPGTRLTVT.

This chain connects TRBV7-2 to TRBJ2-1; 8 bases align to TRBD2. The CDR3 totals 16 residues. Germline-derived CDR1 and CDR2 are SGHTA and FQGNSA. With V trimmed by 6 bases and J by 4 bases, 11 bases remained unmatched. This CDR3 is CASRRVNGGEYNEQFF. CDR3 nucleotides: TGTGCCAGCAGGCGAGTTAACGGGGGGGAATACAATGAGCAGTTCTTC.

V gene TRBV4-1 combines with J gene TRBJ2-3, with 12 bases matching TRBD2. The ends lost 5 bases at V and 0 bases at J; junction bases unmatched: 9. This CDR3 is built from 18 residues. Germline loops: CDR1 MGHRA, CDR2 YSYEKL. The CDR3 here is CASSYRTSGESSTDTQYF. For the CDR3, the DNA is TGCGCCAGCAGCTACCGGACTAGCGGGGAGTCTAGCACAGATACGCAGTATTTT.

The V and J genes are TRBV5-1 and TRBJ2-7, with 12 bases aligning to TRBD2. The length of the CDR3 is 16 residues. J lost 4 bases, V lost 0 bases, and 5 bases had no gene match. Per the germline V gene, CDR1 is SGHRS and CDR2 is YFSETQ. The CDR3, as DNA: TGCGCCAGCAGCTTGGACGGACTAGCGGGAAGGTACGAGCAGTACTTC. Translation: CASSLDGLAGRYEQYF.

CDR3 sequence (DNA): TGTGCCAGCAGTTTATTCCGAGCAGGGAACACTGAAGCTTTCTTT. Amino acid sequence: CASSLFRAGNTEAFF. This chain links TRBV28 with TRBJ1-1; D call uncertain. V lost 1 base, J lost 1 base, and 10 bases lay in between. Germline V gives CDR1 MDHEN, CDR2 SYDVKM. The CDR3 is 15 amino acids.

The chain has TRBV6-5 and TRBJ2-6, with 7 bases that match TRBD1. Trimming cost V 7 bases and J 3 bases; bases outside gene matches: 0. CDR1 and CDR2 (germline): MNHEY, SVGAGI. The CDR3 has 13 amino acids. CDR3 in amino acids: CASNRGGANVLTF. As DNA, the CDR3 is TGTGCCAGCAACAGGGGTGGGGCCAACGTCCTGACTTTC.

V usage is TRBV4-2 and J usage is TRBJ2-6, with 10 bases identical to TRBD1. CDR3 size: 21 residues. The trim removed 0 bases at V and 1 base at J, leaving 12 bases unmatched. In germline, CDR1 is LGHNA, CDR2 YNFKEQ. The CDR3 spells CASSQDIVLDRGFSGANVLTF. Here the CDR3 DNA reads TGTGCCAGCAGCCAAGATATCGTTCTGGACAGGGGGTTTTCTGGGGCCAACGTCCTGACTTTC.

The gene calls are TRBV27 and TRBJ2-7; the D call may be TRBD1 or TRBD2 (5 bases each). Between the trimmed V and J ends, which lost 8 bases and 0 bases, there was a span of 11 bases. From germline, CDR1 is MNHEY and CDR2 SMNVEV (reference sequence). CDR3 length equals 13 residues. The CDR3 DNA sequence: TGTGCCAGCGGTAGGGACCACTCCTACGAGCAGTACTTC. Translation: CASGRDHSYEQYF.

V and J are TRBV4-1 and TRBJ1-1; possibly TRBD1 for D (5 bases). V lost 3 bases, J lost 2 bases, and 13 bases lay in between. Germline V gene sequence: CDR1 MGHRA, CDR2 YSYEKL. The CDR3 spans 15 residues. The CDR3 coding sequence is TGCGCCAGCAGCCAGCCCAGAAGGGGAAACACTGAAGCTTTCTTT. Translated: CASSQPRRGNTEAFF.